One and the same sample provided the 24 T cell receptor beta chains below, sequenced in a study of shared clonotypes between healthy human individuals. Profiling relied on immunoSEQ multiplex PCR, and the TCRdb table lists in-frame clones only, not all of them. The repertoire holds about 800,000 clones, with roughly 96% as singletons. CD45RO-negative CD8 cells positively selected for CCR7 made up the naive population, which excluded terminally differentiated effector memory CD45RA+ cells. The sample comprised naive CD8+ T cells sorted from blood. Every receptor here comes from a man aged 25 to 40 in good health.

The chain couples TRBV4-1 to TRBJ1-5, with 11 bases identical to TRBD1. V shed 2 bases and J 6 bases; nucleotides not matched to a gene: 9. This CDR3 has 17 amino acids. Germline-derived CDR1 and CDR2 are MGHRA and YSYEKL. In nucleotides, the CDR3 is TGCGCCAGCAGCCAACTCCACCGGGACAGGGGGTCTCAGCCCCAGCATTTT. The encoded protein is CASSQLHRDRGSQPQHF.

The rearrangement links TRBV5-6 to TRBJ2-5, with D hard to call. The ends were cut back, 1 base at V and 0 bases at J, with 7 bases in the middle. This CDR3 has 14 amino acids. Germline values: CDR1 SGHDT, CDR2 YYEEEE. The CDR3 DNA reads TGTGCCAGCAGCTTGAGCCTGCACCAAGAGACCCAGTACTTC. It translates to CASSLSLHQETQYF.

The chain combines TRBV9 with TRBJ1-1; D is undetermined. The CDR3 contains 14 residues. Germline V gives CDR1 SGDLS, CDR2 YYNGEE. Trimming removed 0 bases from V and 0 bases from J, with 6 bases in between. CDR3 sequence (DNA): TGTGCCAGCAGCGTAGCCGAAATGAACACTGAAGCTTTCTTT. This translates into CASSVAEMNTEAFF.

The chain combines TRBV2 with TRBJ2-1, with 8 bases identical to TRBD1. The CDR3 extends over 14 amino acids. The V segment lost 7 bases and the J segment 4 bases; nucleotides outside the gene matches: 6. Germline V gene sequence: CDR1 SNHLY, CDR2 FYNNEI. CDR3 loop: CASNIQGAYNEQFF. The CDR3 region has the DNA TGTGCCAGCAACATCCAGGGGGCATACAATGAGCAGTTCTTC.

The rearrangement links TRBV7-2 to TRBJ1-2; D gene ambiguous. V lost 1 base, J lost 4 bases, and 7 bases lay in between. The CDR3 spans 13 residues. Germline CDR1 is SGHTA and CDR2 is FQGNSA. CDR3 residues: CASSLGGFYGYTF. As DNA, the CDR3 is TGTGCCAGCAGCTTAGGCGGATTCTATGGCTACACCTTC.

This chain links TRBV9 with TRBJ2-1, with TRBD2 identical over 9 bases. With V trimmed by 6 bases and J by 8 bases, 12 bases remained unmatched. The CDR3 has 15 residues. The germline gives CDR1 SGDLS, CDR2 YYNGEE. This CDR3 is CASTSGGRAVDEQFF. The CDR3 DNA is TGTGCCAGCACCTCCGGCGGGAGGGCCGTCGATGAGCAGTTCTTC.

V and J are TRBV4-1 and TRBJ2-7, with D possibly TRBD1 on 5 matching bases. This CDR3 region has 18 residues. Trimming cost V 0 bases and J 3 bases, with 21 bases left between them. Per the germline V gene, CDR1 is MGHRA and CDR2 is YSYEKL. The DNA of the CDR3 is TGCGCCAGCAGCCAAGATCCCCCGGTGGGGCGGAGCTACTACGAGCAGTACTTC. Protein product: CASSQDPPVGRSYYEQYF.

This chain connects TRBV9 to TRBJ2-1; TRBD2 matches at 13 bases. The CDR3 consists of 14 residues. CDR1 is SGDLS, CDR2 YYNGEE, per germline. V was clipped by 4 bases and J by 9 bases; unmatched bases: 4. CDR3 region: CASSPRLAGGEQFF. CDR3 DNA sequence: TGTGCCAGCAGCCCCAGACTAGCGGGAGGTGAGCAGTTCTTC.

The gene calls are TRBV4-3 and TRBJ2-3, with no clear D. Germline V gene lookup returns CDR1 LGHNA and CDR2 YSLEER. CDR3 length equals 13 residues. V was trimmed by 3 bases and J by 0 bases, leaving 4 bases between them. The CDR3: CASSQTSTDTQYF. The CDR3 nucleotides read TGCGCCAGCAGCCAGACGAGCACAGATACGCAGTATTTT.

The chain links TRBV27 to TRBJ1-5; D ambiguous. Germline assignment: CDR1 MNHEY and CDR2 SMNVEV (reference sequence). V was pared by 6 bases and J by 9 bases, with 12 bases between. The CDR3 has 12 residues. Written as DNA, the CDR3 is TGTGCCAGCAGGGGTCAAAACAGGCCCCAGCATTTT. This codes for CASRGQNRPQHF.

In DNA form, the CDR3 reads TGCGCCAGCAGTGAGCTGGGTCATGAGGATACGCAGTATTTT. Residues: CASSELGHEDTQYF. The rearrangement uses TRBV10-1 and TRBJ2-3; D gene uncertain. The germline V gene encodes CDR1 WNHNN and CDR2 SYGVQD (reference sequence). The CDR3 runs to 14 residues. V shed 2 bases and J shed 6 bases, with 12 bases lying between them.

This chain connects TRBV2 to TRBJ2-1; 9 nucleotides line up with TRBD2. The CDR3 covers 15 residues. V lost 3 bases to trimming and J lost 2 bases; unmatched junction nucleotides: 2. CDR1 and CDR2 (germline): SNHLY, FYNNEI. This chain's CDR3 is CASSDGTSPYNEQFF. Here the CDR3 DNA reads TGTGCCAGCAGTGACGGGACTAGCCCCTACAATGAGCAGTTCTTC.

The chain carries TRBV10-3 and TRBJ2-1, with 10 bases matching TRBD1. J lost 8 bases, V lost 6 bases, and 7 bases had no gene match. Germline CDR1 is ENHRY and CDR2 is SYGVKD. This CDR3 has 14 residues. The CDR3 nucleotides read TGTGCCATCAGGGATCCCGGGACAGGGGATGAGCAGTTCTTC. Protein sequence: CAIRDPGTGDEQFF.

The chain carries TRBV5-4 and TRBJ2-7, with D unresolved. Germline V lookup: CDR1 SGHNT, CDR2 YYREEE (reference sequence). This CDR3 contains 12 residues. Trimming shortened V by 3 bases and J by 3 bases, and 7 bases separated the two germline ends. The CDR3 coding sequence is TGTGCCAGCAGCTCAAACCTCTACGAGCAGTACTTC. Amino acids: CASSSNLYEQYF. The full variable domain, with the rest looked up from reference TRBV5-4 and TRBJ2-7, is ETGVTQSPTHLIKTRGQQVTLRCSSQSGHNTVSWYQQALGQGPQFIFQYYREEENGRGNFPPRFSGLQFPNYSSELNVNALELDDSALYLCASSSNLYEQYFGPGTRLTVT.

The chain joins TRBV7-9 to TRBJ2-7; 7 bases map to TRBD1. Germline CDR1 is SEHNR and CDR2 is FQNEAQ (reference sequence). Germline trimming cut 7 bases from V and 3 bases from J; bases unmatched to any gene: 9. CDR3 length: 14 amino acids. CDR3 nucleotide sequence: TGTGCCAGCAACCCGGGGACAGCTGACTACGAGCAGTACTTC. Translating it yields CASNPGTADYEQYF.

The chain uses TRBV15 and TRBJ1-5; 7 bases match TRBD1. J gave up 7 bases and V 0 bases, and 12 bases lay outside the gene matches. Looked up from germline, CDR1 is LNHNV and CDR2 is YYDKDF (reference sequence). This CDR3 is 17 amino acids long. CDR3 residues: CATSRDPQQGENQPQHF. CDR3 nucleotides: TGTGCCACCAGCAGAGATCCCCAGCAGGGGGAAAACCAGCCCCAGCATTTT.

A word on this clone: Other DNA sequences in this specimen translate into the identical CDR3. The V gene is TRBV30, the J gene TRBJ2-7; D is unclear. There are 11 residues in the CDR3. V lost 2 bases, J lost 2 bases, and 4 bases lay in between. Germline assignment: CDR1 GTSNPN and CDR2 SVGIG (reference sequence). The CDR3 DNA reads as TGTGCCTGGAGTCCAGCCTACGAGCAGTACTTC. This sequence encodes CAWSPAYEQYF.

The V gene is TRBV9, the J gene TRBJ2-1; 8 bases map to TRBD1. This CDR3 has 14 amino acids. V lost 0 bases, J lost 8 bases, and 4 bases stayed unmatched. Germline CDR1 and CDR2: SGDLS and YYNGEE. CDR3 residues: CASSVEQGGDEQFF. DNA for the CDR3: TGTGCCAGCAGCGTAGAACAGGGGGGTGATGAGCAGTTCTTC.

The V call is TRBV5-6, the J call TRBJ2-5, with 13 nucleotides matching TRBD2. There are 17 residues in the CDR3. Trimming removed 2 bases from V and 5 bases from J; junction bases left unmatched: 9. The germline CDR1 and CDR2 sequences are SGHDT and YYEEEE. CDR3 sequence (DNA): TGTGCCAGCAGCTTCGGACTAGCGGGAGTGGAACGGGAGACCCAGTACTTC. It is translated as CASSFGLAGVERETQYF.

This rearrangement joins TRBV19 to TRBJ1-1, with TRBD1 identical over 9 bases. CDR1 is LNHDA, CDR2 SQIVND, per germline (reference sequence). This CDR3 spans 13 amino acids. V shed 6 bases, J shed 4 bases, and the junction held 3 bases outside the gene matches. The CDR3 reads CASSKGQGTEAFF. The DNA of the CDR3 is TGTGCCAGTAGCAAGGGACAGGGCACTGAAGCTTTCTTT.

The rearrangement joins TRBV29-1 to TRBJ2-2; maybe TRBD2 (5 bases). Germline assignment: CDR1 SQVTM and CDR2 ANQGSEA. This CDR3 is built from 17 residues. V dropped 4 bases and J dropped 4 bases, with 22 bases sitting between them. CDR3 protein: CSVGGLASLGSTGELFF. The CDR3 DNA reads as TGCAGCGTTGGAGGGCTGGCCTCTCTGGGGTCCACCGGGGAGCTGTTTTTT.

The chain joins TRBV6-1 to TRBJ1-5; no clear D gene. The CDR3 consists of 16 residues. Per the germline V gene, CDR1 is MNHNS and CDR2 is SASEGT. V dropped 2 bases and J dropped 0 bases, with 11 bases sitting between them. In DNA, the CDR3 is TGTGCCAGCAGTGAATTTAGCGCTATTAGCAATCAGCCCCAGCATTTT. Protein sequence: CASSEFSAISNQPQHF.

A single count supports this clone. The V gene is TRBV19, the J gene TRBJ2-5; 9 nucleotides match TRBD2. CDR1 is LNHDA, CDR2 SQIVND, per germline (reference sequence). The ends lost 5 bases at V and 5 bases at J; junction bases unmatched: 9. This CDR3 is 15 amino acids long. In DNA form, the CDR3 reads TGTGCCAGTAGTTCCTCGACGGCGGGAGGGGAGACCCAGTACTTC. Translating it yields CASSSSTAGGETQYF.

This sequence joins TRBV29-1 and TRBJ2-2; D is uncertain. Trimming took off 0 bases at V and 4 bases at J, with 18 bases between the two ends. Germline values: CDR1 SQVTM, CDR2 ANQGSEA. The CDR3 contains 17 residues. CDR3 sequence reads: CSVEDWGGNSSTGELFF. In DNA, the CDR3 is TGCAGCGTTGAAGATTGGGGTGGGAATAGCTCCACCGGGGAGCTGTTTTTT.